This T cell receptor (beta chain) was obtained from a study of monozygotic twins with inflammatory bowel disease. Eight separate reactions per sample served to make cDNA. Two rounds of nested PCR, of around 15 and 9 cycles, were run on TCRalpha and TCRbeta cDNA. TCRdb processed the 5' RACE reads again and assigns one entry to each CDR3 protein, with no DNA. The specimen's table records 350,000 to 550,000 distinct CDR3 sequences. Unsorted whole blood yielded the total RNA, with T cells left unselected. Per germline, CDR1 SGDLS and CDR2 YYNGEE. This CDR3 region has 14 residues. The origin of this receptor is a human donor with ulcerative colitis or Crohn's disease, or a healthy co-twin of an affected twin (not recorded which). The chain links TRBV9 to TRBJ2-7; TCRdb returns TRBD1, unconfirmable since there is no DNA. The source material was blood. The CDR3 is CASSPMGGQYEQYF.